Each of the 23 T cell receptor beta chains below was sequenced from the same sample in a study of cytomegalovirus exposure and HLA in healthy donors. The PCR had 60 Vbeta and 13 Jbeta primers. Sequencing used immunoSEQ multiplex PCR; TCRdb keeps in-frame clones, though not all of them. The sample holds under 150,000 clones, around 79% seen once. Sequencing was done on a sample of PBMCs. The receptors derive from a female donor in good health and CMV-seronegative.

The sample holds a few counts of this clone. The CDR3 DNA follows: TGTGCCAGCAGTTACTCACCCAGAAACTATGGCTACACCTTC. Protein product: CASSYSPRNYGYTF. The chain carries TRBV6-5 and TRBJ1-2; D is uncertain. This CDR3 is 14 amino acids long. CDR1 MNHEY and CDR2 SVGAGI come from the germline V gene. Trimming stripped 0 bases from V and 2 bases from J, with 7 bases between.

The gene calls are TRBV9 and TRBJ1-1; 7 nucleotides line up with TRBD1. V trimming: 2 bases; J trimming: 1 base; junction bases outside the gene matches: 2. The CDR3 sequence is 14 residues long. From germline, CDR1 is SGDLS and CDR2 YYNGEE. The CDR3, as DNA: TGTGCCAGCAGCGTGACAGGGAAGAACACTGAAGCTTTCTTT. This gives the protein CASSVTGKNTEAFF. The full variable domain, completed using reference TRBV9 and TRBJ1-1, is DSGVTQTPKHLITATGQRVTLRCSPRSGDLSVYWYQQSLDQGLQFLIQYYNGEERAKGNILERFSAQQFPDLHSELNLSSLELGDSALYFCASSVTGKNTEAFFGQGTRLTVV.

This rearrangement joins TRBV28 to TRBJ2-5, with a tentative D call TRBD2 (5 bases). CDR3 length: 12 amino acids. V was shortened by 1 base and J by 11 bases, with 11 bases between the two germline ends. Per germline, CDR1 MDHEN and CDR2 SYDVKM. The CDR3 region is CASSLSLWEQYF. CDR3 coding DNA: TGTGCCAGCAGTTTATCCCTCTGGGAGCAGTACTTC.

V gene TRBV5-6 combines with J gene TRBJ2-7; 10 bases match TRBD2. The CDR3 length is 15 residues. The V segment lost 5 bases and the J segment 1 base; nucleotides outside the gene matches: 6. The V gene's germline CDR1 is SGHDT and CDR2 YYEEEE. CDR3 amino acids: CASSYSGGASYEQYF. The DNA of the CDR3 is TGTGCCAGCAGTTACAGCGGGGGGGCTTCCTACGAGCAGTACTTC. The full variable domain, with the rest looked up from reference TRBV5-6 and TRBJ2-7, is DAGVTQSPTHLIKTRGQQVTLRCSPKSGHDTVSWYQQALGQGPQFIFQYYEEEERQRGNFPDRFSGHQFPNYSSELNVNALLLGDSALYLCASSYSGGASYEQYFGPGTRLTVT.

This sequence joins TRBV15 and TRBJ2-7, with D maybe TRBD2 (6 bases). Germline V CDR1 and CDR2: LNHNV, YYDKDF (reference sequence). V was trimmed by 1 base and J by 4 bases, leaving 14 bases between them. The CDR3 length is 15 residues. The CDR3 DNA reads TGTGCCACCAGCAGAGGGGAGGCTGTCGGTTACGAGCAGTACTTC. This codes for CATSRGEAVGYEQYF.

This clone appeared a single time. This chain uses TRBV1 with TRBJ2-2; the D call in the table, TRBD2, was not verified against the DNA. TRBV1 is termed a pseudogene. The CDR3 is 17 amino acids. The CDR3 DNA follows: TGCACCAGCAGCCAGATAGCGGGGGGCCTGAACACCGGGGAGCTGTTTTTT. Its protein product is CTSSQIAGGLNTGELFF.

The chain links TRBV5-4 to TRBJ1-1, with D perhaps TRBD1 (6 bases). V lost 2 bases, J lost 5 bases, and 13 bases lay in between. Germline V gives CDR1 SGHNT, CDR2 YYREEE (reference sequence). CDR3 length: 14 amino acids. In DNA form, the CDR3 reads TGTGCCAGCAGCTTTTATGGGGGCGGGACTGAAGCTTTCTTT. Translating gives CASSFYGGGTEAFF.

This sequence joins TRBV29-1 and TRBJ2-1; TRBD2 is a possible D gene (5 bases). The length of the CDR3 is 12 residues. Per the germline V gene, CDR1 is SQVTM and CDR2 is ANQGSEA. V was cut by 7 bases and J by 7 bases, with 14 bases left in between. CDR3 nucleotides: TGCAGCGCCGGGCGGGTGGGGAATGAGCAGTTCTTC. It specifies CSAGRVGNEQFF.

The count of this clone is one. This sequence joins TRBV25-1 and TRBJ1-5, with a weak D call TRBD1 (5 bases). V was shortened by 9 bases and J by 5 bases, with 8 bases between the two germline ends. Germline V lookup: CDR1 MGHDK, CDR2 SYGVNS. CDR3 length: 11 amino acids. In nucleotides, the CDR3 is TGTGCCAGGGACACCTATCAGCCCCAGCATTTT. Its protein product is CARDTYQPQHF. Together with reference TRBV25-1 and TRBJ1-5, the CDR3 gives the full variable domain: EADIYQTPRYLVIGTGKKITLECSQTMGHDKMYWYQQDPGMELHLIHYSYGVNSTEKGDLSSESTVSRIRTEHFPLTLESARPSHTSQYLCARDTYQPQHFGDGTRLSIL.

The rearrangement uses TRBV7-9 and TRBJ1-5; 7 bases map to TRBD1. The germline V gene encodes CDR1 SEHNR and CDR2 FQNEAQ (reference sequence). With V trimmed by 6 bases and J by 6 bases, 8 bases remained unmatched. CDR3 length: 14 amino acids. The CDR3 DNA is TGTGCCAGCAGTTTACAGGGGCAGGGTCAGCCCCAGCATTTT. It specifies CASSLQGQGQPQHF.

The chain joins TRBV5-4 to TRBJ2-5; the match to TRBD2 covers 7 bases. The germline V gene has CDR1 SGHNT and CDR2 YYREEE (reference sequence). This CDR3 has 15 residues. The trim removed 2 bases at V and 2 bases at J, leaving 6 bases unmatched. The CDR3 region is CASSFRGDRQETQYF. In nucleotides, the CDR3 is TGTGCCAGCAGCTTTCGGGGGGATCGACAAGAGACCCAGTACTTC.

The rearrangement uses TRBV7-8 and TRBJ2-1, with 7 bases matching TRBD1. CDR3 length equals 14 residues. V trimming: 5 bases; J trimming: 12 bases; junction bases outside the gene matches: 13. Germline V lookup: CDR1 SGHVS, CDR2 FQNEAQ. CDR3 loop: CASSVTGVGWGQFF. The CDR3 coding sequence is TGTGCCAGCAGCGTAACAGGGGTCGGGTGGGGGCAGTTCTTC.

The rearrangement links TRBV10-3 to TRBJ2-7; TRBD1 aligns across 12 bases. Trimming cost V 9 bases and J 4 bases; bases outside gene matches: 13. The CDR3 runs to 16 residues. Germline CDR1 reads ENHRY; CDR2 reads SYGVKD. The CDR3 bases are TGTGCCATTAGGCCAAGCGGGACAGGGGGCCATTACGAGCAGTACTTC. Protein sequence: CAIRPSGTGGHYEQYF.

The CDR3 DNA sequence: TGTGCCAGCAGCTGGGGGGAAGGACAGGGCAATAACGAGCAGTACTTC. Translation gives CASSWGEGQGNNEQYF. This chain joins TRBV11-3 and TRBJ2-7, with 8 positions matching TRBD1. The V gene's germline CDR1 is SGHNT and CDR2 YENEEA. The V gene end was trimmed by 4 bases and the J gene end by 5 bases; junction bases not matched to a gene: 13. The CDR3 is made up of 16 amino acids.

V is TRBV5-8 and J is TRBJ1-4; 11 bases match TRBD1. The CDR3 runs to 15 residues. CDR1 is SGHTS and CDR2 is YDEGEE in the germline V gene. Trimming removed 4 bases from V and 4 bases from J; junction bases left unmatched: 3. CDR3 in amino acids: CASSRDRGINEKLFF. The CDR3 region has the DNA TGTGCCAGCAGCAGGGACAGGGGGATTAATGAAAAACTGTTTTTT. Variable domain in full (rest from reference TRBV5-8 and TRBJ1-4): EAGVTQSPTHLIKTRGQQATLRCSPISGHTSVYWYQQALGLGLQFLLWYDEGEERNRGNFPPRFSGRQFPNYSSELNVNALELEDSALYLCASSRDRGINEKLFFGSGTQLSVL.

V and J are TRBV4-1 and TRBJ1-5; D call uncertain. The CDR3 loop spans 16 amino acids. Looked up from germline, CDR1 is MGHRA and CDR2 is YSYEKL. Between the trimmed V and J ends, which lost 3 bases and 3 bases, there was a span of 15 bases. The CDR3 loop is CASSQVRSGDNQPQHF. The CDR3 DNA reads as TGCGCCAGCAGCCAGGTTCGGAGCGGGGACAATCAGCCCCAGCATTTT.

This chain joins TRBV4-3 and TRBJ1-2, with a weak D call TRBD1 (5 bases). Trimming left V 4 bases short and J 4 bases short, with 7 bases between. CDR3 length: 12 residues. CDR1 and CDR2 (germline): LGHNA, YSLEER. The CDR3 region has the DNA TGCGCCAGCAGCCCCGGGGGCTATGGCTACACCTTC. Amino acids: CASSPGGYGYTF.

This chain joins TRBV29-1 and TRBJ1-3; TRBD1 matches at 7 bases. Germline CDR1 SQVTM, CDR2 ANQGSEA. J was trimmed by 4 bases and V by 4 bases; bases with no gene match: 1. The CDR3 runs to 12 residues. The CDR3 region has the DNA TGCAGCGTTGGACAGGGAGGAAACACCATATATTTT. Protein: CSVGQGGNTIYF.

J is TRBJ2-7 and V is TRBV5-6; D not certain. CDR1 is SGHDT and CDR2 is YYEEEE in the germline V gene. Trimming removed 3 bases at V and 3 bases at J, with 4 bases between. The length of the CDR3 is 11 residues. CDR3 region: CASSYIYEQYF. The CDR3 nucleotides read TGTGCCAGCAGCTATATCTACGAGCAGTACTTC.

V usage is TRBV4-1 and J usage is TRBJ2-2; TRBD2 agrees at 12 bases. Looked up from germline, CDR1 is MGHRA and CDR2 is YSYEKL. Losses at the gene ends were 4 bases for V and 1 base for J; bases not matched to a gene: 10. This CDR3 region has 19 residues. The chain's CDR3 is CASSPPWSLAGGNTGELFF. CDR3 sequence (DNA): TGCGCCAGCAGCCCGCCATGGTCACTAGCGGGAGGGAACACCGGGGAGCTGTTTTTT.

The J gene is TRBJ1-3, the V gene TRBV15, with D hard to call. The V end lost 1 base, the J end lost 1 base, and 20 bases lay between the germline ends. The CDR3 is 19 amino acids. Germline V gene lookup returns CDR1 LNHNV and CDR2 YYDKDF (reference sequence). For the CDR3, the DNA is TGTGCCACCAGCAGAGGAGATCGGCCGCGGGCGCCATCTGGAAACACCATATATTTT. This codes for CATSRGDRPRAPSGNTIYF.

The V and J genes are TRBV7-9 and TRBJ2-7, with 8 bases matching TRBD2. CDR3 length equals 15 residues. Germline V gene sequence: CDR1 SEHNR, CDR2 FQNEAQ (reference sequence). With V trimmed by 2 bases and J by 1 base, 4 bases remained unmatched. The CDR3 loop is CASSLISGGSYEQYF. For the CDR3, the DNA is TGTGCCAGCAGCTTAATCAGCGGGGGATCCTACGAGCAGTACTTC.

The chain uses TRBV30 and TRBJ1-4; weak D call: TRBD1 (6 bases). The V end lost 4 bases, the J end lost 10 bases, and 13 bases lay between the germline ends. Per germline, CDR1 GTSNPN and CDR2 SVGIG (reference sequence). The CDR3 is 12 amino acids. The CDR3 loop reads CAWTPGVGKLFF. The CDR3 bases are TGTGCCTGGACGCCAGGGGTGGGAAAACTGTTTTTT.